In this sample, the clone carrying this TCR beta chain turned up many times. MiXCR, run by TCRdb on the 5' RACE reads, gives a single entry per CDR3 protein. The table has some 28,000 distinct CDR3 sequences, approximately 12% seen once; the top ten hold 7.8%. The data originate from a study of neurological immune-mediated disorders. Per the germline V gene, CDR1 is SGHTA and CDR2 is FQGNSA. J was trimmed by 9 bases and V by 3 bases; bases with no gene match: 9. The length of the CDR3 is 14 residues. This chain uses TRBV7-2 with TRBJ2-7; 9 bases map to TRBD1. The receptor was derived from a man aged 55 to 70 in good health. The sample taken for sequencing was PBMCs. The CDR3 bases are TGTGCCAGCAGCTTCACACAGGGGGCGAGTCGGCAGTACTTC. Residues: CASSFTQGASRQYF.